This T cell receptor (beta chain) originates from a study of blood T cell repertoires in COVID-19. Overall study: PBMCs, B-cell-depleted T cells, or T cells were the source of the cDNA or gDNA that made up the material.

Per the original methods: Scientists estimated how many nucleated cells there were by amplifying reference gene primers. Profiled with immunoSEQ multiplex PCR; TCRdb holds only in-frame clones, not every one. V and J calls and clone size come straight from that table; D and trimming were deduced from the DNA. This sample has roughly 280,000 clones, with 75% to 90% found just once. Germline CDR1 and CDR2: GTSNPN and SVGIG (reference sequence). This CDR3 comprises 12 residues. Trimming shortened V by 5 bases and J by 3 bases, and 10 bases separated the two germline ends. The receptor was derived from a man aged 25 to 45 with active or convalescent COVID-19. The sequencing sample was made of peripheral blood. The chain employs TRBV30 and TRBJ1-1; D might be TRBD1 (6 bases). The CDR3 reads CAWWQGYTEAFF. Here the CDR3 DNA reads TGTGCCTGGTGGCAGGGGTACACTGAAGCTTTCTTT.